Listed here is a single TCR beta chain. Its antigen is currently unknown. UMI labels and 5' RACE were used to prepare the TRB cDNA libraries. Reanalyzing the 5' RACE reads, TCRdb keeps one entry per CDR3 protein, without DNA. This sample's table reports 150,000 or so distinct CDR3 sequences. This CDR3 is built from 14 residues. This sample is drawn from a study of CXCR3-negative and CXCR3-positive naive CD8 T cells. Background on the study: Some 150 million TRB reads were obtained in total, which works out to about 1.5 +/- 0.3 million per library. Broader study findings: Both naive subsets carried similar amounts of surface CD5, so TCR strength was inferred from TRB CDR3 properties. When CXCR3-positive naive cells were set against CXCR3-negative naive cells, the former had more hydrophobic TRB CDR3s. CXCR3-negative and CXCR3-positive naive cells shared comparable TRBV-TRBJ usage, but memory cells did not.

V is TRBV12-3 or TRBV12-4 and J is TRBJ1-1. This receptor was obtained from a human donor in good health. Some clones in this sample may be carry-over from other donors' samples. The material sequenced was naive CXCR3+ CD8+ T cells from blood. The sample's subset: CD45RO-CCR7+CD27+CD95- naive CD8+ T cells expressing CXCR3 (TNR3+). CDR3 amino acids: CASSLELMNTEAFF.